Each of the 11 T cell receptor beta chains below was sequenced from the same sample in a study of post-analysis software for immune sequencing data. The authors incorporated unique molecular identifiers into the TCR beta cDNA libraries. TCRdb used MiXCR to reprocess the PCR reads, holding one entry per CDR3 protein. The sample has 500,000 to 600,000 distinct CDR3 sequences; roughly 46% are singletons. General study findings and limits: Comparison of patients with controls showed about 5 TRBV segments more frequent in patients, TRBV5-6, TRBV5-1 and TRBV20-1 among them.

These TCRs are of unknown antigen specificity. Sequencing used blood. These receptors originate from a girl aged 5 to 17 with multiple sclerosis.

This clonotype was counted a few times. The V gene is TRBV5-1, the J gene TRBJ1-2; 7 bases match TRBD1. Germline loops: CDR1 SGHRS, CDR2 YFSETQ. The ends lost 5 bases at V and 6 bases at J; junction bases unmatched: 4. The CDR3 spans 12 residues. The CDR3 spells CASSRGGDGYTF. In DNA, the CDR3 is TGCGCCAGCAGTCGAGGGGGCGATGGCTACACCTTC.

Only one count was recorded for this clonotype. V usage is TRBV29-1 and J usage is TRBJ2-5; weak D call: TRBD2 (6 bases). Per germline, CDR1 SQVTM and CDR2 ANQGSEA. With 3 bases removed from V and 11 bases from J, the gap between germline ends came to 16 bases. The CDR3 sequence is 12 residues long. CDR3 bases: TGCAGCGTTGACCGGGACGGGGGTGAGCAGTACTTC. Residues: CSVDRDGGEQYF.

This clonotype was picked up a small number of times. J is TRBJ1-2 and V is TRBV20-1; 8 bases are shared with TRBD1. V dropped 1 base and J dropped 3; count of bases not matched to a gene: 4. The CDR3 has 14 residues. Germline CDR1 is DFQATT and CDR2 is SNEGSKA (reference sequence). The CDR3 protein is CSARAGDRHYGYTF. The CDR3 coding sequence is TGCAGTGCTAGAGCCGGGGACAGGCACTATGGCTACACCTTC.

This clonotype was counted a few times. This sequence joins TRBV3-1 and TRBJ1-2; D is ambiguous. Between the trimmed V and J ends, which lost 0 bases and 7 bases, there was a span of 18 bases. Looked up from germline, CDR1 is LGHDT and CDR2 is YNNKEL (reference sequence). This CDR3 has 16 amino acids. Here the CDR3 reads CASSQDYRAIPSGYTF. The CDR3 region has the DNA TGTGCCAGCAGCCAAGATTACCGGGCAATACCTAGTGGCTACACCTTC.

This clonotype appeared a few times. The chain recombines TRBV27 with TRBJ2-6; maybe TRBD1 (6 bases). Looked up from germline, CDR1 is MNHEY and CDR2 is SMNVEV (reference sequence). Between the trimmed V and J ends, which lost 6 bases and 2 bases, there was a span of 11 bases. The CDR3 contains 15 residues. CDR3 nucleotide sequence: TGTGCCAGCAGCAAAGCAGGGGCTGGGGCCAACGTCCTGACTTTC. Translation: CASSKAGAGANVLTF.

This clonotype was detected only a few times. This chain joins TRBV6-1 and TRBJ2-7; either TRBD1 or TRBD2 may fit D (6 bases each). The CDR3 is 15 amino acids. Trimming left V 8 bases short and J 2 bases short, with 19 bases between. Germline V gene data show CDR1 as MNHNS and CDR2 as SASEGT. The CDR3 loop is CASEEEGGLPYEQYF. The CDR3 region has the DNA TGTGCCAGCGAGGAGGAGGGGGGATTGCCCTACGAGCAGTACTTC.

The sample holds one count of this clonotype. The junction does not match germline at one end; this may be a read error. V gene TRBV18 combines with J gene TRBJ2-7; 8 nucleotides line up with TRBD1. The CDR3 is made up of 16 amino acids. Germline V gene sequence: CDR1 KGHSH, CDR2 LQKENI. In DNA, the CDR3 is TGTACCAGCTCACCGGACAGGGCCAAAAGCTCCTACGAGCAGTACTTC. It specifies CTSSPDRAKSSYEQYF.

This chain joins TRBV12-3 or TRBV12-4 and TRBJ1-5; possible D gene TRBD1, 5 bases. This CDR3 spans 15 amino acids. V lost 2 bases and J 4 bases, leaving 12 bases between the germline ends. The CDR3 loop reads CASSLYDSSNQPQHF. For the CDR3, the DNA is TGTGCCAGCAGTTTATATGACAGCTCTAATCAGCCCCAGCATTTT.

The gene calls are TRBV13 and TRBJ2-1, with D perhaps TRBD2 (5 bases). This CDR3 spans 15 amino acids. The V gene's germline CDR1 is PRHDT and CDR2 FYEKMQ (reference sequence). Trimming took off 1 base at V and 0 bases at J, with 7 bases between the two ends. Written as DNA, the CDR3 is TGTGCCAGCAGCTTAGTCGGGAACTCCTACAATGAGCAGTTCTTC. It yields the protein CASSLVGNSYNEQFF.

This clonotype was seen more than once but under ten times. V gene TRBV15 combines with J gene TRBJ2-3, with D maybe TRBD2 (6 bases). Germline assignment: CDR1 LNHNV and CDR2 YYDKDF (reference sequence). The CDR3 loop spans 18 amino acids. Between the trimmed V and J ends, which lost 4 bases and 2 bases, there was a span of 22 bases. The CDR3 spells CATSKEMSLREDTDTQYF. The CDR3 DNA sequence: TGTGCCACCAGCAAAGAGATGTCCCTCAGGGAGGACACAGATACGCAGTATTTT. Using reference TRBV15 and TRBJ2-3 for the parts outside the CDR3, the full variable domain is DAMVIQNPRYQVTQFGKPVTLSCSQTLNHNVMYWYQQKSSQAPKLLFHYYDKDFNNEADTPDNFQSRRPNTSFCFLDIRSPGLGDTAMYLCATSKEMSLREDTDTQYFGPGTRLTVL.

This rearrangement joins TRBV5-1 to TRBJ1-5, with D perhaps matching TRBD1 (6 bases). The ends were cut back, 1 base at V and 4 bases at J, with 12 bases in the middle. The CDR3 is 15 residues long. Germline values: CDR1 SGHRS, CDR2 YFSETQ. CDR3 loop: CASSLSGQGNQPQHF. The CDR3 DNA reads TGCGCCAGCAGCTTGTCTGGGCAGGGGAATCAGCCCCAGCATTTT.